The rows below give T cell receptor beta chains drawn from one sample of a study of early T cells in non-severe SARS-CoV-2 infection. One entry per CDR3 protein, called by TCRdb with MiXCR from the 5' RACE reads. The data contain more than 80,000 distinct CDR3 sequences, roughly 13% of them singletons. The sequencing input was whole blood. The receptors here all came from an adult who was a healthcare worker with PCR-confirmed SARS-CoV-2 infection or an uninfected control (not recorded which). Each CDR3 is given with its conserved first and last residue. The order of the fields is clone size, D gene, V gene, J gene, CDR3 DNA, CDR3 protein. A D gene is named only where the DNA matches it firmly. The size of a clone is reported for some rows only, either as once, few or many, or as a class for expanded clones.

few	.	TRBV12-3/TRBV12-4	TRBJ2-7	TGTGCCAGCAGTCGCTTGGCGTCAAGTTACGAGCAGTACTTC	CASSRLASSYEQYF
many	TRBD2	TRBV12-3/TRBV12-4	TRBJ2-3	TGTGCCAGCAGTATGAGCGGGGGCCGTGTTGGAACGCAGTATTTT	CASSMSGGRVGTQYF
many	TRBD1	TRBV20-1	TRBJ1-2	TGCAGTGCTAGTTTACAGGGGGAAGGCTACACCTTC	CSASLQGEGYTF
many	TRBD1	TRBV29-1	TRBJ1-2	TGCAGCGTTGCCCCCAAGTCCGGGACAGGGTGGATGATCAACTATGGCTACACCTTC	CSVAPKSGTGWMINYGYTF
many	.	TRBV12-3/TRBV12-4	TRBJ2-7	TGTGCCAGCAGTTCTCCTCTTGGGGGGACGCGGGAGCAGTACTTC	CASSSPLGGTREQYF
.	TRBD1	TRBV2	TRBJ1-1	TGTGCCAGCAGCTGGACAGGGCCAAACACTGAAGCTTTCTTT	CASSWTGPNTEAFF
many	.	TRBV12-3/TRBV12-4	TRBJ2-7	TGTGCCAGCAGCCAGGACTTCTTCGACGAGCAGTACTTC	CASSQDFFDEQYF
few	.	TRBV6-5	TRBJ2-7	TGTGCCAGCAGCCTGTTCCCCCCGGACTCCTCAAGCTCCTACGAGCAGTACTTC	CASSLFPPDSSSSYEQYF
many	.	TRBV28	TRBJ1-2	TGTGCCAGCAGTCCCTTACAGACTAACTATGGCTACACCTTC	CASSPLQTNYGYTF
medium-sized	.	TRBV29-1	TRBJ1-1	TGCAGCGTCGATCCTGGCTCTGAAGCTTTCTTT	CSVDPGSEAFF
many	.	TRBV10-1	TRBJ2-7	TGCGCCAGCAGTCCTGGGTCCCTAAGGGAGCAGTACTTC	CASSPGSLREQYF
.	TRBD2	TRBV7-2	TRBJ2-3	TGTGCCAGCAGCCTTTTCGGGGGGGCATCCACAGATACGCAGTATTTT	CASSLFGGASTDTQYF
.	.	TRBV3-1	TRBJ2-3	TGTGCCAGCAGCCCCGGGCCGGCTCGTGGTTTAGATACGCAGTATTTT	CASSPGPARGLDTQYF
few	.	TRBV9	TRBJ2-1	TGTGCCAGCAGCGTAGATCCGAGGAGGAGCAATGAGCAGTTCTTC	CASSVDPRRSNEQFF
many	TRBD2	TRBV29-1	TRBJ2-3	TGCAGCGCTGGGACTAGCGGGGTCACAGATACGCAGTATTTT	CSAGTSGVTDTQYF
.	.	TRBV5-1	TRBJ2-4	TGCGCCAGCAGCTTGGGATCGTTTCTAAACATTCAGTACTTC	CASSLGSFLNIQYF
.	.	TRBV5-5	TRBJ2-2	TGTGCCAGCAGCTTGGATGCGTTCTCAGGGACCGGGGAGCTGTTTTTT	CASSLDAFSGTGELFF
few	TRBD1	TRBV7-6	TRBJ2-1	TGTGCCAGCAGCTTAGCGGGCCAGGGGGCATGGAATGAGCAGTTCTTC	CASSLAGQGAWNEQFF
many	.	TRBV7-8	TRBJ2-7	TGTGCCAGCAGCTTAGACTACAAAGAGTACTTC	CASSLDYKEYF
.	TRBD2	TRBV6-1	TRBJ2-2	TGTGCCAGCGAGACGGGGGGAAACACCGGGGAGCTGTTTTTT	CASETGGNTGELFF